The sequence of this TCR beta chain was determined in a study of blood T cell repertoires in COVID-19. Study in general: Both acute and convalescent COVID-19 samples were obtained from the United States, Italy and Spain. In each case, the material was cDNA or gDNA derived from T cells, B-cell-depleted T cells, or PBMCs.

Germline V lookup: CDR1 GTSNPN, CDR2 SVGIG (reference sequence). The CDR3 is made up of 14 amino acids. After removal of 2 bases from V and 5 bases from J, the junction contained 3 bases not matched to a gene. In the original processing: Amplified reference gene primers provided the basis for estimating nucleated cell counts. TCRdb's table, derived via immunoSEQ multiplex PCR, lists solely in-frame clones and lacks some. V and J calls and clone size are those listed in that table; D and trimming were worked out from the DNA. Of 200,000 or so clones in the sample, roughly four fifths were seen once. The chain employs TRBV30 and TRBJ1-5; TRBD1 matches 10 bases. The TCR was taken from a man aged 25-40 years with active or convalescent COVID-19. Material for sequencing was peripheral blood. The CDR3 here is CAWSPGQGHQPQHF. The CDR3 DNA is TGTGCCTGGAGTCCGGGACAGGGGCATCAGCCCCAGCATTTT.